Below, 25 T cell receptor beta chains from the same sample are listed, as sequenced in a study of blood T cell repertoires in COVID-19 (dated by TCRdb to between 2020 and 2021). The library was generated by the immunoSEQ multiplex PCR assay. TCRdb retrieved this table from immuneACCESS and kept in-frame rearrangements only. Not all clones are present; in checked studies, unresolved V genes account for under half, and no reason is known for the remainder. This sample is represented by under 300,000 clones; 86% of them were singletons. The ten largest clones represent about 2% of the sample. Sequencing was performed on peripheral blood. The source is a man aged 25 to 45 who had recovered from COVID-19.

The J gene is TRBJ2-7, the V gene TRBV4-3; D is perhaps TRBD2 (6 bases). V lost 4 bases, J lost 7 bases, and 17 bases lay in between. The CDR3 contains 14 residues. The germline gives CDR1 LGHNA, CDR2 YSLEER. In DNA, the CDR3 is TGCGCCAGCAGCCCCAAATCCGGGGCGGGGGAGCAGTACTTC. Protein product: CASSPKSGAGEQYF.

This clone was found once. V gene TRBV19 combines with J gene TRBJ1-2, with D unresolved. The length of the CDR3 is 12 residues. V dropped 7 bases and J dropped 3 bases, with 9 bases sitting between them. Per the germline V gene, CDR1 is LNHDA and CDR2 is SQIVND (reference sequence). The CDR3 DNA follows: TGTGCCAGTAACGCCGGAGACTATGGCTACACCTTC. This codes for CASNAGDYGYTF.

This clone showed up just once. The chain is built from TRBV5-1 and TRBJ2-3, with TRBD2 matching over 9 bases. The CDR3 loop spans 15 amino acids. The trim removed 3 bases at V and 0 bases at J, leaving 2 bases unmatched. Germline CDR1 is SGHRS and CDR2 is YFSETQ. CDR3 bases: TGCGCCAGCAGCTCCGGACTAGCGAGCACAGATACGCAGTATTTT. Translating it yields CASSSGLASTDTQYF.

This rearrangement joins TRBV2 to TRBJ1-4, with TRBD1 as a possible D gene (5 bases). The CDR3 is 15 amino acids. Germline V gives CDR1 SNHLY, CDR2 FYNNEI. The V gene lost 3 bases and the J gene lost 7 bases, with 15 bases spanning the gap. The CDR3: CASSEGGFIGEKLFF. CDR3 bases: TGTGCCAGCAGTGAGGGGGGGTTTATTGGTGAAAAACTGTTTTTT.

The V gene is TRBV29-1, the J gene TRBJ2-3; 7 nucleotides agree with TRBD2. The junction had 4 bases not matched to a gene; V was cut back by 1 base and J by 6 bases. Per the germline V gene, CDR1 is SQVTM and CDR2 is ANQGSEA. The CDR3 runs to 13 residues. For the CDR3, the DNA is TGCAGCGTTGAAGGCCACGGGGGGGATACGCAGTATTTT. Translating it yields CSVEGHGGDTQYF.

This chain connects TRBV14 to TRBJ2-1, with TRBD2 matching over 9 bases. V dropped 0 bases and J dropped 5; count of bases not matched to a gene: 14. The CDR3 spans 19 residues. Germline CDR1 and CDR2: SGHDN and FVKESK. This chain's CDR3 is CASSQDPWWAGGQDNEQFF. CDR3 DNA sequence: TGTGCCAGCAGCCAAGATCCCTGGTGGGCGGGGGGGCAGGACAATGAGCAGTTCTTC.

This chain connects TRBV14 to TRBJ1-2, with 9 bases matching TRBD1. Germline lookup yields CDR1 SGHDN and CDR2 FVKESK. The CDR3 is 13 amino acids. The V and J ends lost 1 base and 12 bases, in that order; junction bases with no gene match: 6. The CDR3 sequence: CASSQGRGTGHTF. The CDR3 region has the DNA TGTGCCAGCAGCCAAGGAAGGGGGACAGGGCACACCTTC.

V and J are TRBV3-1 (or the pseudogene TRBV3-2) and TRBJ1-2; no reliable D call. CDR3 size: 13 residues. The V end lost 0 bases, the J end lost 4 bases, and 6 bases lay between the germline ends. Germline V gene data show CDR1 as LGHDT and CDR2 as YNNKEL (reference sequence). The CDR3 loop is CASSQDIGYGYTF. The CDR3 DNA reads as TGTGCCAGCAGCCAAGATATCGGCTATGGCTACACCTTC.

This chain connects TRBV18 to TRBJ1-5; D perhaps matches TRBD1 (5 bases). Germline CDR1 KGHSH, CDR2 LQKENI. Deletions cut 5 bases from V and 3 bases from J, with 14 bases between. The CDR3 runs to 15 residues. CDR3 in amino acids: CASSMGLQVNQPQHF. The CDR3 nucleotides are TGTGCCAGCTCAATGGGACTCCAAGTCAATCAGCCCCAGCATTTT.

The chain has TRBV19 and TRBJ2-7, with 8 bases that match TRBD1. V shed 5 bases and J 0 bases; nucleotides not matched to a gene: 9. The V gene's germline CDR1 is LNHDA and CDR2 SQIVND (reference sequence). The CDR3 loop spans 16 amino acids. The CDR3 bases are TGTGCCAGTAGTTCCCGGGACAGGCCAAACTCCTACGAGCAGTACTTC. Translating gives CASSSRDRPNSYEQYF.

CDR3 bases: TGTGCCAGTAGTCTCCAGGGATCTGGAAACACCATATATTTT. This gives the protein CASSLQGSGNTIYF. The chain combines TRBV19 with TRBJ1-3, with a possible D match to TRBD1 (5 bases). The CDR3 covers 14 residues. The germline CDR1 and CDR2 sequences are LNHDA and SQIVND (reference sequence). Trimming removed 5 bases from V and 1 base from J, with 9 bases in between.

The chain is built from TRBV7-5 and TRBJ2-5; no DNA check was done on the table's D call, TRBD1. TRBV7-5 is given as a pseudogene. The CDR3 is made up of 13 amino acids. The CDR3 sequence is CARSREGDRGVHF. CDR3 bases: TGTGCCAGAAGCCGGGAGGGGGACAGGGGAGTGCACTTC.

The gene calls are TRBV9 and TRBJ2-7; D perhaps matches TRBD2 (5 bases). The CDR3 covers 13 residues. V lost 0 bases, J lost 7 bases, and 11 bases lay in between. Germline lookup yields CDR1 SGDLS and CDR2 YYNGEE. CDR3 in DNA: TGTGCCAGCAGCGTAGACGGGCCGGGGGAGCAGTACTTC. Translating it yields CASSVDGPGEQYF.

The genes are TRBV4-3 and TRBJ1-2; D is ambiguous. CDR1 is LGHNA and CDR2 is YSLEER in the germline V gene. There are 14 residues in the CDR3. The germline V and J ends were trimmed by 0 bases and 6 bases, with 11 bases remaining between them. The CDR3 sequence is CASSQDLGPHGYTF. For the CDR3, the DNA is TGCGCCAGCAGCCAAGATTTGGGCCCTCATGGCTACACCTTC.

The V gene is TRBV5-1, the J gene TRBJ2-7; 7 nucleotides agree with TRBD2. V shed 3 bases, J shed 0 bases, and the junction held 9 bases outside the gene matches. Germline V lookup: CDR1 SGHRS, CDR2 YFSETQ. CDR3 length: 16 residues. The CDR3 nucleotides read TGCGCCAGCAGCTCCGCATTAACTAGCGCCTCCTACGAGCAGTACTTC. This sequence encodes CASSSALTSASYEQYF. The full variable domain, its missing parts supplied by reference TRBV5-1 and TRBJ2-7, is KAGVTQTPRYLIKTRGQQVTLSCSPISGHRSVSWYQQTPGQGLQFLFEYFSETQRNKGNFPGRFSGRQFSNSRSEMNVSTLELGDSALYLCASSSALTSASYEQYFGPGTRLTVT.

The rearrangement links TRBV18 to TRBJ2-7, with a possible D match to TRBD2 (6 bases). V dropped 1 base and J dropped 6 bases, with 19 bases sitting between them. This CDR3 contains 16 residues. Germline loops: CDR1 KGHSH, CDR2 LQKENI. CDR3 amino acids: CASSPQDSVGGLEQYF. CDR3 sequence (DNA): TGTGCCAGCTCACCACAAGACAGTGTCGGGGGTCTCGAGCAGTACTTC. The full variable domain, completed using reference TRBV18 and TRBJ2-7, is NAGVMQNPRHLVRRRGQEARLRCSPMKGHSHVYWYRQLPEEGLKFMVYLQKENIIDESGMPKERFSAEFPKEGPSILRIQQVVRGDSAAYFCASSPQDSVGGLEQYFGPGTRLTVT.

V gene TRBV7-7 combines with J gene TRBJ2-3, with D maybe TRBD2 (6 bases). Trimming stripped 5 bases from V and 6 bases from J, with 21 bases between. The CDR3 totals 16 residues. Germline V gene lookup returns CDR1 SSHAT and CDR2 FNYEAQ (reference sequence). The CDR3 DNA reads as TGTGCCAGCAGCCTCGCGGGGAACGCCGGCCGGGATACGCAGTATTTT. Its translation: CASSLAGNAGRDTQYF.

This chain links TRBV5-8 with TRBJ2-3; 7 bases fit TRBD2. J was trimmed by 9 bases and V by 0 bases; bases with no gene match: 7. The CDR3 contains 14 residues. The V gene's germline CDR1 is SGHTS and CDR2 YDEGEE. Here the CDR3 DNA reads TGTGCCAGCAGCTTGGCCGGTGGGGAGGGCACGCAGTATTTT. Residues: CASSLAGGEGTQYF.

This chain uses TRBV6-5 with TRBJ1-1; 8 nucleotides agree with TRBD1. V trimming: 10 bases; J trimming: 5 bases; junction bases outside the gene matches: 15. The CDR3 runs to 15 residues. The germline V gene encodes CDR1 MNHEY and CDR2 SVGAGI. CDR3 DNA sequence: TGTGCCATCCGAAAAGACAGGGGAACTTTAACTGAAGCTTTCTTT. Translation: CAIRKDRGTLTEAFF.

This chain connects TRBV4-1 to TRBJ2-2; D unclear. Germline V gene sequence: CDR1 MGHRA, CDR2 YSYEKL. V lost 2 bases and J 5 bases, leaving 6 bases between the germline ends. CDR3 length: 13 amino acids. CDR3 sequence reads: CASSQTSTGELFF. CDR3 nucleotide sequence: TGCGCCAGCAGCCAAACCAGTACCGGGGAGCTGTTTTTT.

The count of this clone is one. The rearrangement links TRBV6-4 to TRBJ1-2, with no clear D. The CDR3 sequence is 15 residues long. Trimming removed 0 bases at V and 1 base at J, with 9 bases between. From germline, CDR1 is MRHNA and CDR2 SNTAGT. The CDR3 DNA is TGTGCCAGCAGTGACTCCCCGGCGGTTAACTATGGCTACACCTTC. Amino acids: CASSDSPAVNYGYTF.

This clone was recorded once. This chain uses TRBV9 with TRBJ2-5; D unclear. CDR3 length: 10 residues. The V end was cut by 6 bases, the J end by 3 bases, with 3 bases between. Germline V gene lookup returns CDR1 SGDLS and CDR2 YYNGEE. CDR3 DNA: TGTGCCAGCAATAAAGAGACCCAGTACTTC. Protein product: CASNKETQYF.

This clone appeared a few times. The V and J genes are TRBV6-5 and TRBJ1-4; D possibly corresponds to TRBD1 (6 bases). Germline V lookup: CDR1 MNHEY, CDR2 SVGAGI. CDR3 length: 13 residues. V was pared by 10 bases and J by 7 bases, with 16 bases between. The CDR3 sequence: CATGEGVREKLFF. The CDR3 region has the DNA TGTGCCACCGGGGAGGGGGTCCGTGAAAAACTGTTTTTT.

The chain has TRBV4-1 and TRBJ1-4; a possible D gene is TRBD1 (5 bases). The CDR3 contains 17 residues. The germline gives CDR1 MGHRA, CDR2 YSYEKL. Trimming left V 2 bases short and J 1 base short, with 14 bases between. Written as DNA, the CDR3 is TGCGCCAGCAGCCAACTTTGGTCCGGGGGAACTAATGAAAAACTGTTTTTT. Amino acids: CASSQLWSGGTNEKLFF.

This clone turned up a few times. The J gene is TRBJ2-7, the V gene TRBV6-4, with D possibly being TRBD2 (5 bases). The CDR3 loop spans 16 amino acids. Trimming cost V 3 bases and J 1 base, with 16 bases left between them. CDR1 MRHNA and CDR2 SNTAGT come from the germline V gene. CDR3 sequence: CASSDRLPRPSYEQYF. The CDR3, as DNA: TGTGCCAGCAGTGATAGACTACCAAGGCCATCCTACGAGCAGTACTTC.